The TCR beta chain described here comes from a study of cytomegalovirus exposure and HLA in healthy donors. The primer mix had 60 Vbeta and 13 Jbeta primers. Repertoires were generated with immunoSEQ multiplex PCR, while TCRdb's copy carries only in-frame clones and drops some. The repertoire holds about 110,000 clones, roughly 70% seen once, with 8.7% in the top ten. The CDR3 covers 17 residues. Losses at the gene ends were 5 bases for V and 2 bases for J; bases not matched to a gene: 10. The V gene's germline CDR1 is SGHTA and CDR2 FQGNSA. This clone was detected a few times. This TCR was sampled from a young man in good health and CMV-seropositive. V and J are TRBV7-2 and TRBJ2-1; 9 positions agree with TRBD1. The sequencing sample was made of PBMCs. The CDR3 protein is CASSPKDRGSPYNEQFF. The CDR3 bases are TGTGCCAGCAGCCCCAAAGACAGGGGGTCGCCCTACAATGAGCAGTTCTTC.